The TCR beta chain described here comes from a study of T-cell reconstitution after alpha-beta-depleted transplantation in children (TCRdb year 2016). A note on the overall study: The study quantitatively tracked T-cell immune reconstitution after TCRalphabeta/CD19-depleted allogeneic hematopoietic cell transplantation in children using TCR repertoire profiling.

The library was prepared using PCR. Sequencing used an Illumina HiSeq 2500. To normalize quantification of the TCRbeta repertoire, the TCR libraries were built with molecular barcoding that relied on unique molecular identifiers. The public sequencing data were trimmed at Q25 with fastp and processed into clonotypes with MiXCR by TCRdb, which kept only in-frame beta chains. Identical CDR3 proteins give one entry, which carries the most common genes and DNA. The table for this sample lists fewer than 700,000 distinct CDR3 sequences; around 23% of them were counted only once. 12% to 15% of the sample lies in the top ten. The sample's treatment or condition, from its label and the paper: allogeneic hematopoietic cell transplantation with graft depleted of TCRalphabeta T cells and CD19 B cells. Transplant recipients were children who received TCRalphabeta/CD19-depleted allogeneic hematopoietic cell grafts.

The germline V gene gives CDR1 as SGHRS and CDR2 as YFSETQ. Reading from cysteine to phenylalanine, the CDR3 counts 15 amino acids. Of the read, only the CDR3 DNA is kept; its 45 bases are in frame from base 1. V is cut back by 4 bases and J by 6 bases, with 9 bases in the junction unmatched. This clonotype was seen repeatedly, ten times or more. Its antigen target is currently unknown. No per-base quality is available; no much larger clone lies one base away. Broad study findings and their caveats: The apparently early recovery of alphabetaT-cell counts about two months after transplant reportedly depended on only several hundred rapidly expanded clones that came from non-depleted graft cells. Over the following months the frequencies of hyperexpanded clones went down, and after one year T-cell counts and TCRbeta diversity were mostly credited to newly produced T cells. In some patients, high TCRbeta diversity at day 60 was attributed to recipient T cells and intrathymic progenitors that had survived conditioning.

This sequence was found in a boy in the first two years of life who had a stem cell transplant for acute myeloid leukemia, so the T cells may come from the graft donor. The material sequenced was PBMCs, mostly from graft donor cells, taken 360 days after TCRalphabeta/CD19-depleted stem cell transplant. The rearranged chain carries TRBV5-1 and TRBJ2-7; TRBD1 agrees with 11 junctional bases. This receptor carries the CDR3 CASSATGQGAGEQYF. The sequence in DNA is TGCGCCAGCAGCGCAACAGGACAGGGGGCAGGCGAGCAGTACTTC.